The T cell receptor beta chain under discussion was sequenced for a study of T cell changes during pregnancy in multiple sclerosis. Sequencing used immunoSEQ multiplex PCR; TCRdb keeps in-frame clones, though not all of them. The data show 30,000 to 35,000 clones, around 89% seen once. Sequencing was performed on CD4+ T cells from peripheral blood mononuclear cells, taken in the third trimester of pregnancy. This sequence was found in a female donor in good health, enrolled as a control in a pregnancy study.

The CDR3 DNA reads TGTGCCAGCAGCCAACAGGGGGCAACTAATGAAAAACTGTTTTTT. Translated: CASSQQGATNEKLFF. The chain joins TRBV7-9 to TRBJ1-4; 8 bases fit TRBD1. Trimming cost V 5 bases and J 0 bases; bases outside gene matches: 2. The germline CDR1 and CDR2 sequences are SEHNR and FQNEAQ (reference sequence). The CDR3 consists of 15 residues.